This T cell receptor beta chain was sequenced during a study of Graves' ophthalmopathy and Graves' hyperthyroidism. This clonotype was seen repeatedly, ten times or more. Amplified material comprised TCR beta CDR3 regions derived from RNA transcripts. First-round RT-PCR with HTBI primers preceded a second-round multiplex PCR. Each CDR3 protein is one row after TCRdb ran MiXCR on the multiplex PCR reads. The sample includes approximately 460,000 distinct CDR3 sequences, 13% to 15% seen only once; the top ten take 8% to 10%. There are 14 residues in the CDR3. V was clipped by 1 base and J by 4 bases, with 11 bases between them. Germline V CDR1 and CDR2: SGHRS, YFSETQ.

Sequenced sample: blood. This sequence was found in a woman in her twenties or thirties with Graves' ophthalmopathy. The V and J genes are TRBV5-1 and TRBJ1-1, with D perhaps TRBD1 (5 bases). Written as DNA, the CDR3 is TGCGCCAGCAGCTTGCAGGAGGGGTTCACTGAAGCTTTCTTT. Its translation is CASSLQEGFTEAFF.